A single sample gave rise to the 19 T cell receptor beta chains below, sequenced in a study of shared clonotypes between healthy human individuals. Produced via immunoSEQ multiplex PCR; TCRdb's table is partial and in-frame only. The table has roughly 810,000 clones, 95% to 97% seen once. Selected positively for CCR7 and CD45RO-negative, naive CD8 cells excluded terminally differentiated effector memory CD45RA+ cells. The specimen was naive CD8+ T cells sorted from blood. These receptors originate from a man aged 30-40 years in good health.

CDR3 nucleotide sequence: TGTGCCACCGAGGGCAGACCCTACAATGAGCAGTTCTTC. This encodes CATEGRPYNEQFF. The chain carries TRBV15 and TRBJ2-1, with a tentative D call TRBD2 (5 bases). The CDR3 extends over 13 amino acids. Trimming removed 8 bases at V and 2 bases at J, with 10 bases between. Germline V CDR1 and CDR2: LNHNV, YYDKDF (reference sequence).

The chain carries TRBV29-1 and TRBJ2-7; 7 bases match TRBD2. Germline CDR1 and CDR2: SQVTM and ANQGSEA. The CDR3 has 14 amino acids. With 0 bases clipped from V and 3 bases from J, the junction kept 5 bases outside the gene matches. CDR3 in amino acids: CSVEDEGEGYEQYF. Written as DNA, the CDR3 is TGCAGCGTTGAAGATGAAGGGGAGGGCTACGAGCAGTACTTC.

The chain links TRBV11-2 to TRBJ2-3; 13 bases are shared with TRBD2. From germline, CDR1 is SGHAT and CDR2 FQNNGV. CDR3 length equals 18 residues. Trimming cost V 5 bases and J 0 bases; bases outside gene matches: 8. The CDR3 DNA reads TGTGCCAGCAGCCCGCCCGGGACTAGCGGGGTCAGCACAGATACGCAGTATTTT. As protein: CASSPPGTSGVSTDTQYF. Based on the CDR3 plus reference TRBV11-2 and TRBJ2-3, the full variable domain is EAGVAQSPRYKIIEKRQSVAFWCNPISGHATLYWYQQILGQGPKLLIQFQNNGVVDDSQLPKDRFSAERLKGVDSTLKIQPAKLEDSAVYLCASSPPGTSGVSTDTQYFGPGTRLTVL.

This clone was observed once. The chain has TRBV10-1 and TRBJ2-7; perhaps TRBD2 as D (5 bases). V was clipped by 5 bases and J by 3 bases, with 17 bases between them. There are 15 residues in the CDR3. Germline V gives CDR1 WNHNN, CDR2 SYGVQD (reference sequence). The CDR3 loop reads CASSPGSGRFYEQYF. The CDR3 bases are TGCGCCAGCAGTCCGGGGTCTGGGCGGTTCTACGAGCAGTACTTC.

J is TRBJ1-3 and V is TRBV28; D unresolved. V was cut by 5 bases and J by 0 bases, with 14 bases left in between. CDR3 length equals 16 residues. Germline V gene lookup returns CDR1 MDHEN and CDR2 SYDVKM. For the CDR3, the DNA is TGTGCCAGCAGTAGGACTCGGATCTACTCTGGAAACACCATATATTTT. The encoded protein is CASSRTRIYSGNTIYF.

The chain combines TRBV19 with TRBJ2-7, with D perhaps matching TRBD2 (6 bases). V lost 5 bases, J lost 5 bases, and 16 bases lay in between. CDR1 is LNHDA and CDR2 is SQIVND in the germline V gene (reference sequence). This CDR3 comprises 14 residues. The CDR3, as DNA: TGTGCCAGTAGTGAGCAGGGACTGAGACACGAGCAGTACTTC. As protein: CASSEQGLRHEQYF.

V and J are TRBV7-8 and TRBJ2-3, with 8 nucleotides matching TRBD2. Germline V CDR1 and CDR2: SGHVS, FQNEAQ. CDR3 size: 14 residues. J gave up 5 bases and V 8 bases, and 9 bases lay outside the gene matches. The CDR3 DNA reads as TGTGCCAGCTGGAGCGGGAGCTATGTAGATACGCAGTATTTT. It encodes CASWSGSYVDTQYF.

The V gene is TRBV27, the J gene TRBJ1-4, with D possibly TRBD1 on 6 matching bases. Germline V lookup: CDR1 MNHEY, CDR2 SMNVEV (reference sequence). The CDR3 loop spans 14 amino acids. Trimming pared 3 bases from V and 7 bases from J, leaving 12 bases between. For the CDR3, the DNA is TGTGCCAGCAGTTTCGGACAGTTCGGTGAAAAACTGTTTTTT. It is translated as CASSFGQFGEKLFF. The whole variable domain, filled in from reference TRBV27 and TRBJ1-4, reads EAQVTQNPRYLITVTGKKLTVTCSQNMNHEYMSWYRQDPGLGLRQIYYSMNVEVTDKGDVPEGYKVSRKEKRNFPLILESPSPNQTSLYFCASSFGQFGEKLFFGSGTQLSVL.

This chain links TRBV7-9 with TRBJ2-6; no definite D call. Germline CDR1 SEHNR, CDR2 FQNEAQ (reference sequence). The germline V and J ends were trimmed by 4 bases and 6 bases, with 10 bases remaining between them. This CDR3 has 14 amino acids. CDR3 amino acids: CASSSEAQANVLTF. The CDR3 DNA reads as TGTGCCAGCAGCTCCGAGGCCCAGGCCAACGTCCTGACTTTC.

Concerning this clone: Additional DNA sequences in this sample encode the identical CDR3. The chain uses TRBV6-5 and TRBJ2-2; D not resolved. V was clipped by 1 base and J by 2 bases, with 2 bases between them. The CDR3 extends over 13 amino acids. Germline V gene sequence: CDR1 MNHEY, CDR2 SVGAGI. CDR3 loop: CASSYLNTGELFF. CDR3 nucleotides: TGTGCCAGCAGTTACTTAAACACCGGGGAGCTGTTTTTT.

A remark on this clone: Within the sample, other DNA sequences also encode this same CDR3. The V call is TRBV30, the J call TRBJ2-3; 7 bases align to TRBD2. CDR3 length equals 14 residues. J lost 3 bases, V lost 1 base, and 4 bases had no gene match. Germline CDR1 and CDR2: GTSNPN and SVGIG (reference sequence). The chain's CDR3 is CAWSGGRGTDTQYF. CDR3 nucleotide sequence: TGTGCCTGGAGTGGAGGGAGGGGAACAGATACGCAGTATTTT.

The gene calls are TRBV6-1 and TRBJ1-5; the match to TRBD1 covers 8 bases. The J segment lost 4 bases and the V segment lost 6 bases, leaving 5 bases of the junction unmatched. The CDR3 length is 14 residues. CDR1 MNHNS and CDR2 SASEGT come from the germline V gene. This CDR3 reads CASRRTGKNQPQHF. The DNA of the CDR3 is TGTGCCAGCAGGAGGACAGGGAAAAATCAGCCCCAGCATTTT.

The chain couples TRBV19 to TRBJ2-6; D remains unclear. Trimming pared 1 base from V and 1 base from J, leaving 2 bases between. CDR3 length: 14 residues. Germline V CDR1 and CDR2: LNHDA, SQIVND (reference sequence). CDR3 bases: TGTGCCAGTAGTATAGTTTCTGGGGCCAACGTCCTGACTTTC. Protein sequence: CASSIVSGANVLTF.

Only one count was recorded for this clone. The rearrangement links TRBV25-1 to TRBJ2-5; the D is unclear. Germline V gene data show CDR1 as MGHDK and CDR2 as SYGVNS. The V end lost 5 bases, the J end lost 4 bases, and 8 bases lay between the germline ends. There are 12 residues in the CDR3. Here the CDR3 reads CASSWGIETQYF. In DNA, the CDR3 is TGTGCCAGCAGTTGGGGAATAGAGACCCAGTACTTC.

V usage is TRBV5-5 and J usage is TRBJ2-7, with TRBD2 as a possible D gene (6 bases). V dropped 0 bases and J dropped 4 bases, with 14 bases sitting between them. The germline V gene encodes CDR1 SGHKS and CDR2 YYEKEE (reference sequence). The CDR3 is 15 residues long. CDR3 DNA: TGTGCCAGCAGCTTGGGAACCGGGAGCAATTACGAGCAGTACTTC. Protein sequence: CASSLGTGSNYEQYF.

Here the CDR3 reads CASSEGVDTLAYEQYF. CDR3 nucleotides: TGTGCCAGCAGCGAAGGGGTAGACACACTAGCCTACGAGCAGTACTTC. The chain joins TRBV21-1 to TRBJ2-7; no DNA check was done on the table's D call, TRBD2. TRBV21-1 constitutes a pseudogene. This CDR3 is 16 amino acids long.

The chain recombines TRBV5-6 with TRBJ2-2; TRBD2 matches at 11 bases. Germline CDR1 is SGHDT and CDR2 is YYEEEE. CDR3 length equals 16 residues. The trim removed 2 bases at V and 8 bases at J, leaving 8 bases unmatched. The CDR3 sequence is CASSFSTSGSTGELFF. The CDR3 DNA reads TGTGCCAGCAGCTTTTCTACTAGCGGGAGTACTGGGGAGCTGTTTTTT.

The rearrangement uses TRBV5-4 and TRBJ2-1, with 8 nucleotides matching TRBD2. Trimming removed 3 bases from V and 4 bases from J; junction bases left unmatched: 3. CDR1 is SGHNT, CDR2 YYREEE, per germline (reference sequence). The CDR3 is 14 residues long. CDR3 sequence reads: CASSYSGDYNEQFF. CDR3 in DNA: TGTGCCAGCAGCTATAGCGGGGATTACAATGAGCAGTTCTTC. Using reference TRBV5-4 and TRBJ2-1 for the parts outside the CDR3, the full variable domain is ETGVTQSPTHLIKTRGQQVTLRCSSQSGHNTVSWYQQALGQGPQFIFQYYREEENGRGNFPPRFSGLQFPNYSSELNVNALELDDSALYLCASSYSGDYNEQFFGPGTRLTVL.

The chain recombines TRBV27 with TRBJ2-7; TRBD2 matches at 7 bases. The germline V gene encodes CDR1 MNHEY and CDR2 SMNVEV (reference sequence). The CDR3 totals 14 residues. The J segment lost 3 bases and the V segment lost 3 bases, leaving 5 bases of the junction unmatched. The CDR3 coding sequence is TGTGCCAGCAGTTTGGGGGGAGGGATCTACGAGCAGTACTTC. This codes for CASSLGGGIYEQYF.